A selection of T cell receptor beta chains follows, all from one sample in a study of T cells after yellow fever vaccination. MiXCR, applied by TCRdb to the 5' RACE reads, yields one record per CDR3 protein. The sample lists hundreds of thousands of distinct CDR3 sequences, 9.5% to 15% occurring once. Here the sequenced sample was CD4+ T cells sorted from PBMCs, taken 15 days after the yellow fever booster vaccination. The source of these receptors is a man younger than 30 who received the YFV17D yellow fever vaccine. Each CDR3 is given with its conserved first and last residue. Each record gives: D gene, J gene, V gene, clone size, CDR3 protein, CDR3 DNA. A D gene is named only where the DNA matches it firmly. A row's size may be missing; if present it is once, few, many or a size class.

d_gene: -
j_gene: TRBJ1-1
v_gene: TRBV6-2/TRBV6-3
abundance: -
CDR3aa: CASSYTIGGEETEAFF
CDR3nt: TGTGCCAGCAGTTACACCATTGGGGGTGAGGAAACTGAAGCTTTCTTT

d_gene: -
j_gene: TRBJ1-3
v_gene: TRBV19
abundance: -
CDR3aa: CASSMSYPGTASYSGNTIYF
CDR3nt: TGTGCCAGTAGTATGAGCTACCCCGGGACCGCAAGTTACTCTGGAAACACCATATATTTT

d_gene: -
j_gene: TRBJ2-3
v_gene: TRBV20-1
abundance: few
CDR3aa: CSAPLEGTWDTQYF
CDR3nt: TGCAGTGCGCCGCTCGAGGGGACGTGGGATACGCAGTATTTT

d_gene: -
j_gene: TRBJ2-1
v_gene: TRBV11-2
abundance: -
CDR3aa: CASSLDARTASYNEQFF
CDR3nt: TGTGCCAGCAGCTTAGACGCCCGGACTGCCTCCTACAATGAGCAGTTCTTC

d_gene: TRBD2
j_gene: TRBJ2-7
v_gene: TRBV20-1
abundance: many
CDR3aa: CSARVGGDEQYF
CDR3nt: TGCAGTGCTAGAGTCGGGGGGGACGAGCAGTACTTC

d_gene: -
j_gene: TRBJ2-4
v_gene: TRBV12-5
abundance: -
CDR3aa: CASGSTGSKNIQYF
CDR3nt: TGTGCTAGTGGTTCTACAGGGTCCAAAAACATTCAGTACTTC

d_gene: TRBD1
j_gene: TRBJ1-6
v_gene: TRBV18
abundance: -
CDR3aa: CASSPLEQGASPLHF
CDR3nt: TGTGCCAGCTCACCACTAGAACAGGGGGCCTCACCCCTCCACTTT

d_gene: TRBD2
j_gene: TRBJ2-3
v_gene: TRBV24-1
abundance: -
CDR3aa: CATSEPGLATSTDTQYF
CDR3nt: TGTGCCACCAGTGAGCCGGGACTAGCGACTAGCACAGATACGCAGTATTTT

d_gene: -
j_gene: TRBJ2-3
v_gene: TRBV18
abundance: few
CDR3aa: CASSPQHGTDTQYF
CDR3nt: TGTGCCAGCTCACCACAACACGGCACAGATACGCAGTATTTT

d_gene: -
j_gene: TRBJ1-3
v_gene: TRBV15
abundance: few
CDR3aa: CATSRDPGPGNTIYF
CDR3nt: TGTGCCACCAGCCGAGATCCGGGCCCAGGAAACACCATATATTTT

d_gene: -
j_gene: TRBJ1-6
v_gene: TRBV28
abundance: -
CDR3aa: CASLRSGNSPLHF
CDR3nt: TGTGCCAGCTTGCGATCAGGGAATTCACCCCTCCACTTT

d_gene: TRBD1
j_gene: TRBJ2-5
v_gene: TRBV4-2
abundance: -
CDR3aa: CASSQGQGRETQYF
CDR3nt: TGTGCCAGCAGCCAAGGACAGGGTCGAGAGACCCAGTACTTC

d_gene: -
j_gene: TRBJ2-3
v_gene: TRBV18
abundance: few
CDR3aa: CASSLNRRGSGDTQYF
CDR3nt: TGTGCCAGCTCGCTGAACCGGAGGGGTTCTGGGGATACGCAGTATTTT

d_gene: -
j_gene: TRBJ2-5
v_gene: TRBV4-1
abundance: -
CDR3aa: CASGRDGSVKTQYF
CDR3nt: TGCGCCAGCGGACGGGACGGTTCGGTCAAGACCCAGTACTTC

d_gene: TRBD1
j_gene: TRBJ2-5
v_gene: TRBV13
abundance: many
CDR3aa: CASSEFLGTGVVETQYF
CDR3nt: TGTGCCAGCAGTGAATTTCTCGGGACAGGGGTAGTGGAGACCCAGTACTTC

d_gene: -
j_gene: TRBJ2-3
v_gene: TRBV7-8
abundance: -
CDR3aa: CASSLSRWATGLDTQYF
CDR3nt: TGTGCCAGCAGCTTATCGAGGTGGGCCACAGGGTTAGATACGCAGTATTTT

d_gene: -
j_gene: TRBJ1-3
v_gene: TRBV11-2
abundance: few
CDR3aa: CASSLGGSNTIYF
CDR3nt: TGTGCCAGCAGCTTAGGGGGATCCAACACCATATATTTT

d_gene: -
j_gene: TRBJ1-1
v_gene: TRBV19
abundance: few
CDR3aa: CASSIEKGLGAFF
CDR3nt: TGTGCCAGTAGTATTGAGAAGGGGCTGGGCGCTTTCTTT

d_gene: -
j_gene: TRBJ2-3
v_gene: TRBV14
abundance: few
CDR3aa: CASSQEWGISTDTQYF
CDR3nt: TGTGCCAGCAGCCAAGAGTGGGGAATAAGCACAGATACGCAGTATTTT

d_gene: TRBD1
j_gene: TRBJ1-2
v_gene: TRBV5-1
abundance: -
CDR3aa: CASSPWRGTGGNPNYGYTF
CDR3nt: TGCGCCAGCAGCCCCTGGCGAGGGACAGGGGGCAATCCGAACTATGGCTACACCTTC

d_gene: TRBD2
j_gene: TRBJ2-3
v_gene: TRBV7-8
abundance: few
CDR3aa: CASSPGNAGVPHTQYF
CDR3nt: TGTGCCAGCAGCCCTGGTAATGCGGGGGTTCCCCATACGCAGTATTTT

d_gene: -
j_gene: TRBJ1-1
v_gene: TRBV10-2
abundance: -
CDR3aa: CASSERGTYTEAFF
CDR3nt: TGCGCCAGCAGTGAGAGGGGAACTTACACTGAAGCTTTCTTT

d_gene: -
j_gene: TRBJ2-7
v_gene: TRBV4-1
abundance: few
CDR3aa: CASSQTQGSYEQYF
CDR3nt: TGCGCCAGCAGTCAAACACAGGGTTCCTACGAGCAGTACTTC

d_gene: -
j_gene: TRBJ1-1
v_gene: TRBV20-1
abundance: -
CDR3aa: CSARQAEAFF
CDR3nt: TGCAGTGCTAGACAGGCTGAAGCTTTCTTT

d_gene: -
j_gene: TRBJ1-1
v_gene: TRBV20-1
abundance: many
CDR3aa: CSAEDTNTEAFF
CDR3nt: TGCAGTGCTGAGGACACAAACACTGAAGCTTTCTTT

d_gene: -
j_gene: TRBJ1-2
v_gene: TRBV30
abundance: -
CDR3aa: CAWRGGNEGYTF
CDR3nt: TGTGCCTGGAGAGGAGGGAATGAGGGCTACACCTTC

d_gene: TRBD2
j_gene: TRBJ2-1
v_gene: TRBV4-2
abundance: -
CDR3aa: CASSPRTSGENEQFF
CDR3nt: TGTGCCAGCAGTCCCCGGACTAGCGGCGAAAATGAGCAGTTCTTC

d_gene: -
j_gene: TRBJ1-2
v_gene: TRBV5-1
abundance: few
CDR3aa: CASSDLGFYTF
CDR3nt: TGCGCCAGCAGCGACTTGGGATTCTACACCTTC

d_gene: -
j_gene: TRBJ1-1
v_gene: TRBV6-5
abundance: few
CDR3aa: CASSSGRQREAFF
CDR3nt: TGTGCCAGCAGTTCAGGACGGCAGCGAGAAGCTTTCTTT